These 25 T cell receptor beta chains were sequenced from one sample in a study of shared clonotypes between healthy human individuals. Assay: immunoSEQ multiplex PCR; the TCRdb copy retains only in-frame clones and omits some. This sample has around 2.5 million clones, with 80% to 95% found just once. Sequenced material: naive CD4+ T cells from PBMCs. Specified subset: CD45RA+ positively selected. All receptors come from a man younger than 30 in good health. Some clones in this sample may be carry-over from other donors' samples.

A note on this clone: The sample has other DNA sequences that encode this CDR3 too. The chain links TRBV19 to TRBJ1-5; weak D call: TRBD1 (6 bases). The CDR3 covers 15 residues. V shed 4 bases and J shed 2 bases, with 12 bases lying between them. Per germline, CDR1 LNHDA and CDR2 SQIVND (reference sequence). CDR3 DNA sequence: TGTGCCAGTAGTAGGTACAGGGCGGGCAATCAGCCCCAGCATTTT. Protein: CASSRYRAGNQPQHF.

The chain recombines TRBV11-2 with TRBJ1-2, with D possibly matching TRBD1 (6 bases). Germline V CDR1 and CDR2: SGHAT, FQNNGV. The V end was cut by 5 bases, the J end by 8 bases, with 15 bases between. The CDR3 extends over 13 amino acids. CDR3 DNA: TGTGCCAGCAGCCCATCGCCAGGGGTCGGCTACACCTTC. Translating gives CASSPSPGVGYTF.

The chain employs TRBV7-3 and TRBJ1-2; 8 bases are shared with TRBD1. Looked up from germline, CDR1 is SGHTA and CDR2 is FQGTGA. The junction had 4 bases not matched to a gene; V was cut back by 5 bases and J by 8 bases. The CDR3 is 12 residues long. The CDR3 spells CASSRTGSGYTF. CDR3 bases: TGTGCCAGCAGCAGGACAGGGAGCGGCTACACCTTC.

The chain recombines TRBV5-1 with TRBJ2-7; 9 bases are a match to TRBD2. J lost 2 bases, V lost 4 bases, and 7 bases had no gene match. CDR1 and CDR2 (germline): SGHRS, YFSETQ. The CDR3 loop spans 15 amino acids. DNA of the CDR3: TGCGCCAGCAGCGAGGCTAGCGGGATAACCTACGAGCAGTACTTC. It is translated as CASSEASGITYEQYF.

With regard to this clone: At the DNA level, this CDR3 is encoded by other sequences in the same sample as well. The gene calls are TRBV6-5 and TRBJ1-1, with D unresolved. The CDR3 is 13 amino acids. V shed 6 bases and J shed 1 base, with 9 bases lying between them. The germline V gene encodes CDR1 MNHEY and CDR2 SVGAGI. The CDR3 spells CASRGSGNTEAFF. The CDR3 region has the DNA TGTGCCAGCAGGGGGTCAGGGAACACTGAAGCTTTCTTT.

CDR3: CASSLRTGIIGYTF. DNA of the CDR3: TGTGCCAGCAGTTTGAGGACAGGGATAATCGGCTACACCTTC. The chain carries TRBV27 and TRBJ1-2; 8 nucleotides agree with TRBD1. CDR1 MNHEY and CDR2 SMNVEV come from the germline V gene (reference sequence). J was trimmed by 8 bases and V by 3 bases; bases with no gene match: 8. CDR3 length equals 14 residues.

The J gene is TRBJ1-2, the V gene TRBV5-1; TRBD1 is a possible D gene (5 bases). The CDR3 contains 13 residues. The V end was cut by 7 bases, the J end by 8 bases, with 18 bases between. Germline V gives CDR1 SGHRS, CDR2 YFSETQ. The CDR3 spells CASGSGTAWGYTF. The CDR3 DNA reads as TGCGCCAGCGGGTCCGGGACCGCGTGGGGCTACACCTTC.

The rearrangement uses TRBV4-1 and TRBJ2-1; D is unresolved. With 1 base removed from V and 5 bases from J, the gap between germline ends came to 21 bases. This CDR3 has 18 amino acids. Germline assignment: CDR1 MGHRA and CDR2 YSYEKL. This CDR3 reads CASSQVLSNGQPHNEQFF. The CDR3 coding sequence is TGCGCCAGCAGCCAAGTTTTGAGTAATGGCCAACCTCACAATGAGCAGTTCTTC.

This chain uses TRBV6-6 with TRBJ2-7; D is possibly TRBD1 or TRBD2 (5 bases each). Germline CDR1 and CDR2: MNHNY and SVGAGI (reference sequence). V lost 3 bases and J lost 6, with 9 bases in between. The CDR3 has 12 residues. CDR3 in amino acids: CASSYLGAEQYF. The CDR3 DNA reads TGTGCCAGCAGTTATCTCGGGGCCGAGCAGTACTTC.

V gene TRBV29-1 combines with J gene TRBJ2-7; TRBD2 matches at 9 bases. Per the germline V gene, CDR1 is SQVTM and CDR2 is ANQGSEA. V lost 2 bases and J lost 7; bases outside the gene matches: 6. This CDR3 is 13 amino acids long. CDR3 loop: CSVETSGRREQYF. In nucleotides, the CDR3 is TGCAGCGTTGAAACGAGCGGGAGGAGGGAGCAGTACTTC.

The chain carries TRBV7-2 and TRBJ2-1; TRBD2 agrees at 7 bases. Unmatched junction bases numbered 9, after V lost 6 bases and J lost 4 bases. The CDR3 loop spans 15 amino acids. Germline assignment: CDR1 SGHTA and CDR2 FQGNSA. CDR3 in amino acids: CASSLAVFSYNEQFF. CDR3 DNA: TGTGCCAGCAGTCTAGCGGTTTTCAGTTACAATGAGCAGTTCTTC. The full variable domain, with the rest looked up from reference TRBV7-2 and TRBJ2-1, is GAGVSQSPSNKVTEKGKDVELRCDPISGHTALYWYRQSLGQGLEFLIYFQGNSAPDKSGLPSDRFSAERTGGSVSTLTIQRTQQEDSAVYLCASSLAVFSYNEQFFGPGTRLTVL.

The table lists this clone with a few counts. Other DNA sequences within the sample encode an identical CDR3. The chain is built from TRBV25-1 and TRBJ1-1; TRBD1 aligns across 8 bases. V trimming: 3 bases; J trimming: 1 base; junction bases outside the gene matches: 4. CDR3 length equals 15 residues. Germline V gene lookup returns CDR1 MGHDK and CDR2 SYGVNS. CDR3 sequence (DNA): TGTGCCAGCAGTGACCCCGGACAGGGGAACACTGAAGCTTTCTTT. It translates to CASSDPGQGNTEAFF.

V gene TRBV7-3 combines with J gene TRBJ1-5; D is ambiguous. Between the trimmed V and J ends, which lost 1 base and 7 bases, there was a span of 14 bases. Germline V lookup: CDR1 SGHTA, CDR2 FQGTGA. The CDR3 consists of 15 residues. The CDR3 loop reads CASSLMAGVGQPQHF. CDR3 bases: TGTGCCAGCAGCTTAATGGCCGGAGTAGGGCAGCCCCAGCATTTT.

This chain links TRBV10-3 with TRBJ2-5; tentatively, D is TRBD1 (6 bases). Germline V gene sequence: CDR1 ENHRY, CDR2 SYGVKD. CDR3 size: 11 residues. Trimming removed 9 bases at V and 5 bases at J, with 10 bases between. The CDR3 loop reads CAIGQRETQYF. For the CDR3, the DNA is TGTGCCATAGGACAGAGGGAGACCCAGTACTTC.

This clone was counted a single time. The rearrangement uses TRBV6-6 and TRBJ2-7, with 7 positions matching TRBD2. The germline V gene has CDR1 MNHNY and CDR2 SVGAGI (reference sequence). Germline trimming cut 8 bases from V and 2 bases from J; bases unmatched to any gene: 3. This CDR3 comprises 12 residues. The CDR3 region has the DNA TGTGCCAGCCGCGGGAGTCCCTACGAGCAGTACTTC. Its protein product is CASRGSPYEQYF.

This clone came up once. CDR3 bases: TGTGCCAGCAGTTTCCGGGACGGTAGCACAGATACGCAGTATTTT. Protein product: CASSFRDGSTDTQYF. The chain recombines TRBV28 with TRBJ2-3; the D gene could be TRBD1 or TRBD2 (5 bases each). Germline CDR1 MDHEN, CDR2 SYDVKM. Between the trimmed V and J ends, which lost 3 bases and 0 bases, there was a span of 10 bases. CDR3 size: 15 residues.

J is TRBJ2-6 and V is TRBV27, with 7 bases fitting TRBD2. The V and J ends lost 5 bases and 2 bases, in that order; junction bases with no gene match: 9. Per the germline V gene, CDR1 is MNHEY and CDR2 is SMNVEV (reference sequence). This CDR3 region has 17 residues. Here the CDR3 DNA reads TGTGCCAGCAGTCCGGGGGGTGGGGTCGCTGGGGCCAACGTCCTGACTTTC. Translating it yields CASSPGGGVAGANVLTF.

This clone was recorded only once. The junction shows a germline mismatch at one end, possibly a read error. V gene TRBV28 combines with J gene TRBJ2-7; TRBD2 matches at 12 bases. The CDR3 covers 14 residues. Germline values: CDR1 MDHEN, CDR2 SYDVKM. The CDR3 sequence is CPGLAGGPIYEQYF. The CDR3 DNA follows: TGCCCCGGGCTAGCGGGAGGGCCTATCTACGAGCAGTACTTC.

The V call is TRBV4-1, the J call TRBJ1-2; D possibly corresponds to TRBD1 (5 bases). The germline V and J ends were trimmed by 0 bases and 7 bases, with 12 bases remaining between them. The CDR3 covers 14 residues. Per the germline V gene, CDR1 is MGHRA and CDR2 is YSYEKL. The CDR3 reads CASSQDWDLGGYTF. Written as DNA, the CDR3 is TGCGCCAGCAGCCAAGACTGGGACTTAGGTGGCTACACCTTC.

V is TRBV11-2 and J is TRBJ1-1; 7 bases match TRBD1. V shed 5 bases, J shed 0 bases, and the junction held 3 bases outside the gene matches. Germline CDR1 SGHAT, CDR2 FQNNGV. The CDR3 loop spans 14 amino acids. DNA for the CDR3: TGTGCCAGCAGCGCGGACAGGCTGAACACTGAAGCTTTCTTT. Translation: CASSADRLNTEAFF.

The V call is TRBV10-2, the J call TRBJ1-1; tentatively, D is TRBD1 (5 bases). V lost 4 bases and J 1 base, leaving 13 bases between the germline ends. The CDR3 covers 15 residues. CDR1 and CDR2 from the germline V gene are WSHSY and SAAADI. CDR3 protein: CASSARDGSNTEAFF. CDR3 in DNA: TGCGCCAGCAGTGCCCGGGACGGATCGAACACTGAAGCTTTCTTT.

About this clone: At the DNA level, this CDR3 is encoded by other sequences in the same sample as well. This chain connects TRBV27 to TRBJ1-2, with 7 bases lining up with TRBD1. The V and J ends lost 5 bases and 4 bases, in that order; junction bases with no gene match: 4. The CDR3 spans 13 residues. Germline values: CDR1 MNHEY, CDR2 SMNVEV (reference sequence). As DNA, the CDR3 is TGTGCCAGCAGTCTACAGGGGTCCTATGGCTACACCTTC. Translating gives CASSLQGSYGYTF.

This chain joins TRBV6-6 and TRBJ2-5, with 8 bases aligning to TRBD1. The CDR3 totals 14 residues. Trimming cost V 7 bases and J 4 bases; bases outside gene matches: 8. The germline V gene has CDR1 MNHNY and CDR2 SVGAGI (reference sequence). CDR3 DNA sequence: TGTGCCAGCACCCCAGGGGGCTCAATAGAGACCCAGTACTTC. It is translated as CASTPGGSIETQYF.

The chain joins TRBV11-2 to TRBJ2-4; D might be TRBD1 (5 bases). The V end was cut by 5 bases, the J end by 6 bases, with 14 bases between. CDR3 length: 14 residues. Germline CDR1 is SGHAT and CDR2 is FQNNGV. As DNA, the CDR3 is TGTGCCAGCAGCCCTTCTGGGGCGGCAAACATTCAGTACTTC. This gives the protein CASSPSGAANIQYF.

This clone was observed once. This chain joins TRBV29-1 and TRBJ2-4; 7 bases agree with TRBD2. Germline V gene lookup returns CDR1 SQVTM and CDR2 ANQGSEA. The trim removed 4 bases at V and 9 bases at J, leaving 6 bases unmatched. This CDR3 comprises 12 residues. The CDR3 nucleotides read TGCAGCGTTGGAAGGGAGGGAAGCATTCAGTACTTC. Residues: CSVGREGSIQYF.